This passage covers 25 T cell receptor beta chains from one sample sequenced in a study of CD8 T cells in Susac syndrome. Random-hexamer reverse transcription was applied to about 0.45 to 1 ug RNA. From the immunoSEQ multiplex PCR reads, TCRdb called clonotypes with MiXCR, one entry per CDR3 protein. The profile shows more than 150,000 distinct CDR3 sequences, around 93% of them singletons. Sequenced: CD8+ T cells from PBMCs. Source of these receptors: a human donor with Susac syndrome.

The chain carries TRBV9 and TRBJ1-1, with 8 bases matching TRBD1. With 0 bases clipped from V and 0 bases from J, the junction kept 7 bases outside the gene matches. The CDR3 is made up of 17 amino acids. Germline V lookup: CDR1 SGDLS, CDR2 YYNGEE. The CDR3 is CASSVASTTGVNTEAFF. The CDR3 DNA sequence: TGTGCCAGCAGCGTAGCCTCGACGACAGGGGTGAACACTGAAGCTTTCTTT.

The chain links TRBV10-3 to TRBJ1-6; D gene uncertain. The V end was cut by 0 bases, the J end by 5 bases, with 14 bases between. The CDR3 length is 17 residues. Germline V lookup: CDR1 ENHRY, CDR2 SYGVKD. For the CDR3, the DNA is TGTGCCATCAGTGAGTCGGGCGGCGCAAACAATAATTCACCCCTCCACTTT. Amino acid sequence: CAISESGGANNNSPLHF.

The chain combines TRBV24-1 with TRBJ2-1; D is undetermined. Trimming removed 3 bases at V and 0 bases at J, with 14 bases between. The CDR3 spans 17 residues. The V gene's germline CDR1 is KGHDR and CDR2 SFDVKD. The CDR3 DNA reads TGTGCCACCAGTGATGGTAGCTTGCGCGGCTCCTACAATGAGCAGTTCTTC. Translated, it gives CATSDGSLRGSYNEQFF.

J is TRBJ1-2 and V is TRBV19; TRBD1 matches 7 bases. After removal of 9 bases from V and 2 bases from J, the junction contained 3 bases not matched to a gene. The CDR3 runs 12 residues. CDR1 and CDR2 (germline): LNHDA, SQIVND (reference sequence). CDR3 residues: CASSGQNYGYTF. DNA of the CDR3: TGTGCCAGCTCGGGACAGAACTATGGCTACACCTTC. Variable domain in full (rest from reference TRBV19 and TRBJ1-2): DGGITQSPKYLFRKEGQNVTLSCEQNLNHDAMYWYRQDPGQGLRLIYYSQIVNDFQKGDIAEGYSVSREKKESFPLTVTSAQKNPTAFYLCASSGQNYGYTFGSGTRLTVV.

This chain joins TRBV3-1 and TRBJ2-7, with 8 bases lining up with TRBD1. Unmatched junction bases numbered 7, after V lost 4 bases and J lost 2 bases. Germline CDR1 and CDR2: LGHDT and YNNKEL (reference sequence). The CDR3 covers 15 residues. In DNA form, the CDR3 reads TGTGCCAGCAGCCCCAGGGGGCCGGGCCCCTACGAGCAGTACTTC. Translated: CASSPRGPGPYEQYF.

This sequence joins TRBV6-5 and TRBJ2-3; 8 bases line up with TRBD1. Germline V lookup: CDR1 MNHEY, CDR2 SVGAGI. This CDR3 spans 13 amino acids. V gave up 8 bases and J gave up 1 base; unmatched junction bases: 2. CDR3 nucleotide sequence: TGTGCCAGCTTGGGACAGGGCACAGATACGCAGTATTTT. Protein: CASLGQGTDTQYF.

The V gene is TRBV20-1, the J gene TRBJ1-2; D not resolved. Germline lookup yields CDR1 DFQATT and CDR2 SNEGSKA (reference sequence). This CDR3 spans 13 amino acids. Trimming stripped 0 bases from V and 4 bases from J, with 9 bases between. CDR3 amino acids: CSARDPGSYGYTF. The CDR3 DNA sequence: TGCAGTGCTAGAGATCCGGGGAGCTATGGCTACACCTTC.

The CDR3, as DNA: TGTGCCAGCAGCTCTCGACTAGGTGCAGATACGCAGTATTTT. Its translation: CASSSRLGADTQYF. The gene calls are TRBV7-3 and TRBJ2-3; a weak D match, TRBD2 (6 bases). This CDR3 has 14 residues. Per the germline V gene, CDR1 is SGHTA and CDR2 is FQGTGA. The V and J ends lost 4 bases and 4 bases respectively, with 12 bases between them.

In its sample, this clonotype was seen once. V usage is TRBV7-6 and J usage is TRBJ2-1; D unresolved. Germline V gene lookup returns CDR1 SGHVS and CDR2 FNYEAQ. The CDR3 loop spans 15 amino acids. The V end was cut by 2 bases, the J end by 0 bases, with 8 bases between. The CDR3 region has the DNA TGTGCCAGCAGCTTAAGTTGGAGCTCCTACAATGAGCAGTTCTTC. This gives the protein CASSLSWSSYNEQFF. The full variable domain, completed using reference TRBV7-6 and TRBJ2-1, is GAGVSQSPRYKVTKRGQDVALRCDPISGHVSLYWYRQALGQGPEFLTYFNYEAQQDKSGLPNDRFSAERPEGSISTLTIQRTEQRDSAMYRCASSLSWSSYNEQFFGPGTRLTVL.

The chain couples TRBV7-9 to TRBJ2-5, with 7 bases aligning to TRBD1. V gave up 5 bases and J gave up 2 bases; unmatched junction bases: 14. The CDR3 covers 17 residues. The germline V gene has CDR1 SEHNR and CDR2 FQNEAQ (reference sequence). The CDR3, as DNA: TGTGCCAGCAGCCCCGCCCTAGGGACAGAAAGTCAAGAGACCCAGTACTTC. This sequence encodes CASSPALGTESQETQYF.

The V and J genes are TRBV28 and TRBJ2-2; D is ambiguous. Trimming took off 6 bases at V and 6 bases at J, with 14 bases between the two ends. This CDR3 has 14 residues. Germline values: CDR1 MDHEN, CDR2 SYDVKM. CDR3 residues: CASRSPIGPGELFF. In DNA, the CDR3 is TGTGCCAGCAGGTCACCGATCGGGCCCGGGGAGCTGTTTTTT.

This sequence joins TRBV19 and TRBJ1-5; TRBD1 agrees at 7 bases. Germline CDR1 is LNHDA and CDR2 is SQIVND (reference sequence). V gave up 7 bases and J gave up 0 bases; unmatched junction bases: 6. The CDR3 loop spans 15 amino acids. CDR3 residues: CASTIGGYSNQPQHF. Written as DNA, the CDR3 is TGTGCCAGTACCATAGGGGGCTATAGCAATCAGCCCCAGCATTTT.

This clonotype was counted a single time. The chain couples TRBV10-3 to TRBJ2-7; no clear D. CDR3 length equals 12 residues. Trimming pared 2 bases from V and 2 bases from J, leaving 4 bases between. In germline, CDR1 is ENHRY, CDR2 SYGVKD. Written as DNA, the CDR3 is TGTGCCATCAGTGAGCCCCCCTACGAGCAGTACTTC. This codes for CAISEPPYEQYF.

The V call is TRBV5-1, the J call TRBJ1-2; 11 nucleotides match TRBD1. The CDR3 spans 17 residues. J was trimmed by 1 base and V by 0 bases; bases with no gene match: 5. From germline, CDR1 is SGHRS and CDR2 YFSETQ. CDR3 sequence (DNA): TGCGCCAGCAGCTTGGGGCGGACAGGGGGCTTTAACTATGGCTACACCTTC. As protein: CASSLGRTGGFNYGYTF. The entire variable domain, with the rest obtained from reference TRBV5-1 and TRBJ1-2, is as follows: KAGVTQTPRYLIKTRGQQVTLSCSPISGHRSVSWYQQTPGQGLQFLFEYFSETQRNKGNFPGRFSGRQFSNSRSEMNVSTLELGDSALYLCASSLGRTGGFNYGYTFGSGTRLTVV.

This rearrangement joins TRBV7-9 to TRBJ1-1; D is undetermined. CDR3 length: 13 residues. Germline-derived CDR1 and CDR2 are SEHNR and FQNEAQ (reference sequence). V shed 2 bases and J shed 11 bases, with 15 bases lying between them. This CDR3 is CASSLPAGEDAFF. In DNA, the CDR3 is TGTGCCAGCAGCTTACCGGCCGGGGAGGACGCTTTCTTT.

The chain has TRBV28 and TRBJ2-5, with 15 positions matching TRBD2. Per germline, CDR1 MDHEN and CDR2 SYDVKM. This CDR3 has 17 amino acids. V lost 5 bases, J lost 5 bases, and 9 bases stayed unmatched. This chain's CDR3 is CASSINAGTSGRETQYF. CDR3 nucleotides: TGTGCCAGCAGTATTAACGCCGGGACTAGCGGGAGGGAGACCCAGTACTTC.

The chain carries TRBV3-1 and TRBJ2-1, with 12 bases that match TRBD2. Losses at the gene ends were 4 bases for V and 2 bases for J; bases not matched to a gene: 9. This CDR3 has 18 residues. In germline, CDR1 is LGHDT, CDR2 YNNKEL (reference sequence). The CDR3 is CASSLPSRLAGAYNEQFF. CDR3 in DNA: TGTGCCAGCAGCCTACCATCCCGACTAGCGGGAGCCTACAATGAGCAGTTCTTC.

For the CDR3, the DNA is TGTGCCAGCAGTGTGGGACAGGACGTCCCAGAGACCCAGTACTTC. This sequence encodes CASSVGQDVPETQYF. V usage is TRBV25-1 and J usage is TRBJ2-5, with 8 bases lining up with TRBD1. This CDR3 region has 15 residues. Germline-derived CDR1 and CDR2 are MGHDK and SYGVNS. J gave up 4 bases and V 4 bases, and 8 bases lay outside the gene matches. The whole variable domain, filled in from reference TRBV25-1 and TRBJ2-5, reads EADIYQTPRYLVIGTGKKITLECSQTMGHDKMYWYQQDPGMELHLIHYSYGVNSTEKGDLSSESTVSRIRTEHFPLTLESARPSHTSQYLCASSVGQDVPETQYFGPGTRLLVL.

The V call is TRBV20-1, the J call TRBJ2-1, with D unclear. Deletions cut 3 bases from V and 0 bases from J, with 9 bases between. CDR1 is DFQATT and CDR2 is SNEGSKA in the germline V gene (reference sequence). The CDR3 is 14 amino acids. The CDR3 reads CSARRSDSYNEQFF. The CDR3 DNA follows: TGCAGTGCTAGGAGGTCAGACTCCTACAATGAGCAGTTCTTC.

V usage is TRBV7-9 and J usage is TRBJ2-1, with D perhaps assigned TRBD1 or TRBD2 (6 bases each). V lost 5 bases and J 8 bases, leaving 13 bases between the germline ends. CDR3 size: 13 residues. Germline values: CDR1 SEHNR, CDR2 FQNEAQ (reference sequence). CDR3 sequence (DNA): TGTGCCAGCAGCCCTGGGGGGCTCGATGAGCAGTTCTTC. It specifies CASSPGGLDEQFF.

This clonotype appeared once. The V call is TRBV11-2, the J call TRBJ2-7, with 7 bases that match TRBD2. The CDR3 length is 14 residues. V shed 5 bases and J 3 bases; nucleotides not matched to a gene: 7. The germline gives CDR1 SGHAT, CDR2 FQNNGV. CDR3 residues: CASSPTSVHYEQYF. CDR3 coding DNA: TGTGCCAGCAGCCCCACTAGCGTTCACTACGAGCAGTACTTC.

The chain employs TRBV5-4 and TRBJ2-7, with D possibly TRBD2 on 6 matching bases. The CDR3 extends over 14 amino acids. Trimming stripped 0 bases from V and 0 bases from J, with 7 bases between. Germline CDR1 is SGHNT and CDR2 is YYREEE (reference sequence). The CDR3 loop reads CASSLGLVSYEQYF. The CDR3 nucleotides read TGTGCCAGCAGCTTGGGACTAGTCTCCTACGAGCAGTACTTC.

This chain joins TRBV14 and TRBJ1-1; a weak D match, TRBD1 (6 bases). The germline V gene encodes CDR1 SGHDN and CDR2 FVKESK. Trimming removed 3 bases from V and 3 bases from J, with 8 bases in between. The CDR3 covers 13 residues. Here the CDR3 DNA reads TGTGCCAGCAGCCAGGGGGCTTACACTGAAGCTTTCTTT. Protein sequence: CASSQGAYTEAFF. The variable domain in full, with the rest retrieved from reference TRBV14 and TRBJ1-1, is EAGVTQFPSHSVIEKGQTVTLRCDPISGHDNLYWYRRVMGKEIKFLLHFVKESKQDESGMPNNRFLAERTGGTYSTLKVQPAELEDSGVYFCASSQGAYTEAFFGQGTRLTVV.

The chain has TRBV3-1 and TRBJ2-2; D remains ambiguous. The CDR3 is 12 amino acids. V lost 4 bases to trimming and J lost 5 bases, with 5 bases between them. CDR1 and CDR2 (germline): LGHDT, YNNKEL (reference sequence). The chain's CDR3 is CASSPWTGELFF. Here the CDR3 DNA reads TGTGCCAGCAGCCCCTGGACCGGGGAGCTGTTTTTT.

This chain connects TRBV13 to TRBJ2-2; 9 positions match TRBD2. J was trimmed by 10 bases and V by 4 bases; bases with no gene match: 10. This CDR3 contains 15 residues. Germline CDR1 and CDR2: PRHDT and FYEKMQ (reference sequence). CDR3 nucleotides: TGTGCCAGCAGCTCCAGGACTAGCGCTCCCACGGAGCTGTTTTTT. Translation gives CASSSRTSAPTELFF.